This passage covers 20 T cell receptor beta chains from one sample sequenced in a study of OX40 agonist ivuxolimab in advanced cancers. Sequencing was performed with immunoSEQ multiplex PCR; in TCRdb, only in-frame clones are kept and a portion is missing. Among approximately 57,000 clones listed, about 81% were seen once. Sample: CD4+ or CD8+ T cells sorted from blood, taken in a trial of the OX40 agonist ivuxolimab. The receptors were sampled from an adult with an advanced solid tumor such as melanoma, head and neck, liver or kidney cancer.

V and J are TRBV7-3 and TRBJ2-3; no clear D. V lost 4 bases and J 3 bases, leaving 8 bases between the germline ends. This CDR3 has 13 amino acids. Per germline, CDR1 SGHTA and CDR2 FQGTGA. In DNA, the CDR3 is TGTGCCAGCAGCTCTCGTCGGACAGATACGCAGTATTTT. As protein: CASSSRRTDTQYF.

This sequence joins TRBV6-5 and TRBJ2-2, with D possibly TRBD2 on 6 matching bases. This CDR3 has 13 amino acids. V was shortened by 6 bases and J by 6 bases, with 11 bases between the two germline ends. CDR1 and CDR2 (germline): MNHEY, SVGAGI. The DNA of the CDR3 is TGTGCCAGCAGGCCTGGGAGGCCCGGGGAGCTGTTTTTT. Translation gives CASRPGRPGELFF.

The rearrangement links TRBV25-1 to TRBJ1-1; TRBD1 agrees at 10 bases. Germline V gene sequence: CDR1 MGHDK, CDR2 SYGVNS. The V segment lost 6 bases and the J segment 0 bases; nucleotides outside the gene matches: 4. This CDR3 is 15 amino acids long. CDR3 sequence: CASSEGTGVNTEAFF. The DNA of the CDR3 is TGTGCCAGCAGCGAGGGGACAGGGGTGAACACTGAAGCTTTCTTT.

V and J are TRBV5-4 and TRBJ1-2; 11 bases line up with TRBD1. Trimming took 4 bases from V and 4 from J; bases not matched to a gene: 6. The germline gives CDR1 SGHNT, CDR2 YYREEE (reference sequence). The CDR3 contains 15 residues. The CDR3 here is CASSARTGGIYGYTF. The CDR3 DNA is TGTGCCAGCAGCGCCCGGACAGGGGGCATCTATGGCTACACCTTC.

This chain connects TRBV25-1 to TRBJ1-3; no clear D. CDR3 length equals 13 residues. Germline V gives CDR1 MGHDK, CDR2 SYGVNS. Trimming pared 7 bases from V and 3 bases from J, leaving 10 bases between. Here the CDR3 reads CASMVSVGNTIYF. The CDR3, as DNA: TGTGCCAGCATGGTATCCGTTGGAAACACCATATATTTT.

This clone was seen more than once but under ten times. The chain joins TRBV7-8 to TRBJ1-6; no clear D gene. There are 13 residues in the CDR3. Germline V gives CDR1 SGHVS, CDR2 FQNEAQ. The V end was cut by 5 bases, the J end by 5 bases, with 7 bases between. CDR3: CASSRKDNSPLHF. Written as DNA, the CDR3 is TGTGCCAGCAGCCGTAAGGATAATTCACCCCTCCACTTT.

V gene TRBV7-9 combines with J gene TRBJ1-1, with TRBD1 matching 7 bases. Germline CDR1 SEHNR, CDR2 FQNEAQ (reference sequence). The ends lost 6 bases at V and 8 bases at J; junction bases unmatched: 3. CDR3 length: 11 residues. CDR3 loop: CASRQGGEAFF. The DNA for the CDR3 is TGTGCCAGCAGGCAGGGGGGAGAAGCTTTCTTT. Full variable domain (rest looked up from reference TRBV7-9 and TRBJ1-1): DTGVSQNPRHKITKRGQNVTFRCDPISEHNRLYWYRQTLGQGPEFLTYFQNEAQLEKSRLLSDRFSAERPKGSFSTLEIQRTEQGDSAMYLCASRQGGEAFFGQGTRLTVV.

CDR3 amino acids: CASSEYATDTQYF. CDR3 DNA sequence: TGTGCCAGCAGTGAATATGCCACAGATACGCAGTATTTT. V usage is TRBV25-1 and J usage is TRBJ2-3; D is unclear. Trimming cost V 0 bases and J 2 bases, with 3 bases left between them. This CDR3 contains 13 residues. The germline CDR1 and CDR2 sequences are MGHDK and SYGVNS.

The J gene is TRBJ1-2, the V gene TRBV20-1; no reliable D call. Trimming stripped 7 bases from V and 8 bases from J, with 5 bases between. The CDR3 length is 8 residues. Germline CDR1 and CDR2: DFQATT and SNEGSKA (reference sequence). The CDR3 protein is CSGTGYTF. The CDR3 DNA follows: TGCAGTGGAACCGGCTACACCTTC.

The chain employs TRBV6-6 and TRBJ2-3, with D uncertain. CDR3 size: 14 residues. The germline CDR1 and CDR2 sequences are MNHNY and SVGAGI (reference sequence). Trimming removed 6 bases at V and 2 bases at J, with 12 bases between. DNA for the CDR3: TGTGCCAGCAGACTCTCTGAACACACAGATACGCAGTATTTT. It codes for CASRLSEHTDTQYF.

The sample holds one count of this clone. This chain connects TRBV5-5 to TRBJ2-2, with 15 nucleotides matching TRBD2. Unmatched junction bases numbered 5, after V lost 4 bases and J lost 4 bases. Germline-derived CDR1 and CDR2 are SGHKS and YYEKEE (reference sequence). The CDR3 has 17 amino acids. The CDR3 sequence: CASSPGLAGGLTGELFF. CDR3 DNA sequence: TGTGCCAGCAGCCCGGGACTAGCGGGGGGACTCACCGGGGAGCTGTTTTTT.

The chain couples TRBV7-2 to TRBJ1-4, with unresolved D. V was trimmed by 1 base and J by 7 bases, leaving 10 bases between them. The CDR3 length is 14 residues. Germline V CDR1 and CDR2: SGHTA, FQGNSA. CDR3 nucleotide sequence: TGTGCCAGCAGCTTAGAGTCGGCGGGTGAAAAACTGTTTTTT. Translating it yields CASSLESAGEKLFF.

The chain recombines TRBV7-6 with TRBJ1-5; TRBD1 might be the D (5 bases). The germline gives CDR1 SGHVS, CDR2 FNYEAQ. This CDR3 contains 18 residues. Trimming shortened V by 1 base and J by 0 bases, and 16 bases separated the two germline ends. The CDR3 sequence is CASSLDSAGPYSNQPQHF. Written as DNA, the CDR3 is TGTGCCAGCAGCTTAGATTCGGCAGGGCCTTATAGCAATCAGCCCCAGCATTTT.

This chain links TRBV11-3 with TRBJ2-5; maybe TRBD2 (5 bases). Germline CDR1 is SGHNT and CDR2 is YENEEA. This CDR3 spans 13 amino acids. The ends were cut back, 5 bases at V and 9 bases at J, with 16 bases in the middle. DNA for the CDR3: TGTGCCAGCAGCCCCGGACCCGGGGTGGCCCAGTACTTC. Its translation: CASSPGPGVAQYF.

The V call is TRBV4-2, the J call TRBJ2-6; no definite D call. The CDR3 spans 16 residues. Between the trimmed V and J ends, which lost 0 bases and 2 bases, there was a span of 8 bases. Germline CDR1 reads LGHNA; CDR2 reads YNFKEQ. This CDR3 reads CASSQDRVTGANVLTF. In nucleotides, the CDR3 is TGTGCCAGCAGCCAAGATCGGGTGACTGGGGCCAACGTCCTGACTTTC.

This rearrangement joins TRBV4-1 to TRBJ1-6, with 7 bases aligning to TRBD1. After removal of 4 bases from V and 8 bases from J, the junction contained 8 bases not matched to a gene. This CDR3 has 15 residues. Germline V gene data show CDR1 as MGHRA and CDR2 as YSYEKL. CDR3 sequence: CASSPQTGTYSPLHF. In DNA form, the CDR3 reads TGCGCCAGCAGCCCCCAGACAGGGACCTATTCACCCCTCCACTTT.

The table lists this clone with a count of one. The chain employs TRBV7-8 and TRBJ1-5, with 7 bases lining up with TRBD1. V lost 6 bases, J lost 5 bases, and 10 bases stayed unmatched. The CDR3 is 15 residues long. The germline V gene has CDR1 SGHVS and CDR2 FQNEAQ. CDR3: CASSSQGGLDQPQHF. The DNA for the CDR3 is TGTGCCAGCAGTTCTCAGGGGGGGCTCGATCAGCCCCAGCATTTT.

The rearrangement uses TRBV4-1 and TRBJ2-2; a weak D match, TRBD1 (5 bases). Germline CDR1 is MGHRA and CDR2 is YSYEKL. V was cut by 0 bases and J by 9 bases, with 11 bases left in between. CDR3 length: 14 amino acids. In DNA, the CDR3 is TGCGCCAGCAGCCAAGACGCCAGGGCGAGGGAGCTGTTTTTT. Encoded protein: CASSQDARARELFF.

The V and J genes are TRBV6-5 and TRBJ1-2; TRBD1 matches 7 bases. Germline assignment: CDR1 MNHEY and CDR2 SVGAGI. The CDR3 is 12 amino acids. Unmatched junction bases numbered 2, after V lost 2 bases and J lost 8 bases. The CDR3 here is CASSYETGGYTF. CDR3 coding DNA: TGTGCCAGCAGTTACGAGACAGGGGGCTACACCTTC.

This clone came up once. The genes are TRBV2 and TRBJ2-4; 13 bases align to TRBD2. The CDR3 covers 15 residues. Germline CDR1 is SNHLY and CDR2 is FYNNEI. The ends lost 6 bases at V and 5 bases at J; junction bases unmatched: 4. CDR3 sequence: CASSTSGGAQNIQYF. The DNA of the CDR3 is TGTGCCAGCAGCACTAGCGGGGGGGCCCAAAACATTCAGTACTTC.